This T cell receptor beta chain comes out of a study of tumor-infiltrating lymphocytes in primary liver carcinoma. Study background: Primary liver carcinoma in the patients was surgically resected. Each sample had roughly 3.5 to 7.5 million productive TCRbeta reads regardless of tissue type. Study conclusions and caveats: Significantly larger top-250-clone fractions were found in tumors than in blood (p = 0.039).

This clonotype was recorded at least ten times. Its specificity is unknown. J gave up 2 bases and V 7 bases, and 6 bases lay outside the gene matches. The CDR3 sequence is 14 residues long. Germline V gene sequence: CDR1 GTSNPN, CDR2 SVGIG (reference sequence). Blood RNA was derived from unsorted whole blood, and germline DNA was extracted too. It was before surgery that around 4.3 milliliters of peripheral blood were collected. Researchers generated TCR beta cDNA from roughly 510 ng of total RNA, relying on a constant-region primer. Researchers made the TCR beta libraries by running three nested multiplex PCR rounds with slightly modified ARM-PCR. The first two PCR rounds used TRBV1-TRBV30 forward primers with a C-beta reverse primer, 9 to 11 cycles each. One entry per CDR3 protein results from TCRdb running MiXCR on the multiplex PCR reads. This table holds fewer than 400,000 distinct CDR3 sequences, 60% to 80% found once.

This receptor was taken from a man aged 35 to 55 with primary liver carcinoma and hepatitis B virus infection. The sequencing input was peripheral blood. This chain joins TRBV30 and TRBJ2-3; 10 nucleotides match TRBD2. CDR3 region: CASEREGPTDTQYF. The CDR3 bases are TGTGCCTCTGAGCGGGAGGGGCCCACAGATACGCAGTATTTT.